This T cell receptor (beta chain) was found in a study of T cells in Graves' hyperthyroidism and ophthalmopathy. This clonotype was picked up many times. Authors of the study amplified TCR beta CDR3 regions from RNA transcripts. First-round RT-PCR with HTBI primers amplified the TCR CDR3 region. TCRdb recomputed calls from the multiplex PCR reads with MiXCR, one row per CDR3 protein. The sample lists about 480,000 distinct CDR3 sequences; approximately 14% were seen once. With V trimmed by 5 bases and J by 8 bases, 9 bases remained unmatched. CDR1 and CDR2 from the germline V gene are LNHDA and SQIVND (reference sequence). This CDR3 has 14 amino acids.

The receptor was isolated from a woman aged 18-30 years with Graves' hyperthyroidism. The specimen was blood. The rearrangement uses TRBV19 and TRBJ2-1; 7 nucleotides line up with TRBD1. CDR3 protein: CASSLRQGMDEQFF. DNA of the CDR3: TGTGCCAGTAGTCTCAGACAGGGTATGGATGAGCAGTTCTTC.